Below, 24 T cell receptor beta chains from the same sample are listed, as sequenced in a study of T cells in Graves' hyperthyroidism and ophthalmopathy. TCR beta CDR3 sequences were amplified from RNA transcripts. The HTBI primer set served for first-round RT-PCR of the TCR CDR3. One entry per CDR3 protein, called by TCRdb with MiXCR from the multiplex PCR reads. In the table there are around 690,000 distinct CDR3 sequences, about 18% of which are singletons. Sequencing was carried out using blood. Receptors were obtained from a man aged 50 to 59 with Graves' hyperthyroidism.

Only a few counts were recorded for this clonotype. The CDR3 sequence is CASSLIRDRVWARGYTF. Written as DNA, the CDR3 is TGTGCCAGCAGCTTAATTAGGGACCGTGTTTGGGCACGAGGCTACACCTTC. This chain joins TRBV7-2 and TRBJ1-2; maybe TRBD1 (5 bases). Germline CDR1 reads SGHTA; CDR2 reads FQGNSA. Between the trimmed V and J ends, which lost 2 bases and 8 bases, there was a span of 24 bases. The CDR3 extends over 17 amino acids. The full variable domain, rest sourced from reference TRBV7-2 and TRBJ1-2, is GAGVSQSPSNKVTEKGKDVELRCDPISGHTALYWYRQSLGQGLEFLIYFQGNSAPDKSGLPSDRFSAERTGGSVSTLTIQRTQQEDSAVYLCASSLIRDRVWARGYTFGSGTRLTVV.

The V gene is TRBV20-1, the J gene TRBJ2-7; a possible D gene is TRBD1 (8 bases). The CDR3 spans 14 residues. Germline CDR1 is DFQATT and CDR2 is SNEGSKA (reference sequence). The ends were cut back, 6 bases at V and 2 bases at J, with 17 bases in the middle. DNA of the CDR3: TGCAGTGCCGGCGGACAGGGAGGGGCCTACGAGCAGTACTTC. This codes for CSAGGQGGAYEQYF.

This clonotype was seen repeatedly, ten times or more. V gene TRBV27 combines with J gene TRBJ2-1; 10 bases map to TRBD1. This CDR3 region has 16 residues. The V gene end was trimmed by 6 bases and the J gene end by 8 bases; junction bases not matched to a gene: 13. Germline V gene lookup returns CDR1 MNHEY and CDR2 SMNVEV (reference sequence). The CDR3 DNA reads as TGTGCCAGCAGCATAACGACAGGGGGCTTTAGAGATGAGCAGTTCTTC. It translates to CASSITTGGFRDEQFF.

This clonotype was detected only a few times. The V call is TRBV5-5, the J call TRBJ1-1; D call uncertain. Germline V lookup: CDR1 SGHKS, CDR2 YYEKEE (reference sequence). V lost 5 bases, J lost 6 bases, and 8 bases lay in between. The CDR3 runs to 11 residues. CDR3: CASRGASEAFF. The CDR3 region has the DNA TGTGCCAGCAGGGGTGCTTCTGAAGCTTTCTTT.

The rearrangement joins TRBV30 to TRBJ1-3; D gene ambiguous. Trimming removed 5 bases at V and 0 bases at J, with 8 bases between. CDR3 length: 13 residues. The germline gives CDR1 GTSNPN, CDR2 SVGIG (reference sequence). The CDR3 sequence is CAWDTASGNTIYF. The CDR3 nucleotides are TGTGCCTGGGACACAGCCTCTGGAAACACCATATATTTT.

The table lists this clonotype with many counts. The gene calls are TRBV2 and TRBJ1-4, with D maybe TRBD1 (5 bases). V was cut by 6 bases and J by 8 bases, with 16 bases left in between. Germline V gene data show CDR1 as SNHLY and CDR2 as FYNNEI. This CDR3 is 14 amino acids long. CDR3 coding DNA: TGTGCCAGCAGAGAGGGAGACAGCAGGGAAAAACTGTTTTTT. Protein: CASREGDSREKLFF.

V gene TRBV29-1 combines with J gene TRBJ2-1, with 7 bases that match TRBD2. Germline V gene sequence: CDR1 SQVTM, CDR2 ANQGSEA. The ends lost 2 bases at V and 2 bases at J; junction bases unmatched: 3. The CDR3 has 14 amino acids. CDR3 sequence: CSVETGGTYNEQFF. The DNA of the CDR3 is TGCAGCGTTGAAACCGGGGGGACCTACAATGAGCAGTTCTTC.

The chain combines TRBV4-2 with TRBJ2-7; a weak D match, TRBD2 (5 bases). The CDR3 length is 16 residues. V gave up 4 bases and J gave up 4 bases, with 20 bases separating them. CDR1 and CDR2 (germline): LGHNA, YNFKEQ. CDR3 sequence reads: CASSREPGKGAYEQYF. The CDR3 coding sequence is TGTGCCAGCAGCCGGGAACCGGGAAAAGGAGCGTACGAGCAGTACTTC.

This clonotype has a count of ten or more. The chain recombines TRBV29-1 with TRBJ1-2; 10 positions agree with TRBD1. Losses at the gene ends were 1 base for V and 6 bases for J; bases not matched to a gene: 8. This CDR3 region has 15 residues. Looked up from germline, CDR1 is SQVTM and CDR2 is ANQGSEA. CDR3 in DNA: TGCAGCGTTGAAGGGGTGACAGGGGGCGTTAATGGCTACACCTTC. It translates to CSVEGVTGGVNGYTF. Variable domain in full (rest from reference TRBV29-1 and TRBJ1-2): SAVISQKPSRDICQRGTSLTIQCQVDSQVTMMFWYRQQPGQSLTLIATANQGSEATYESGFVIDKFPISRPNLTFSTLTVSNMSPEDSSIYLCSVEGVTGGVNGYTFGSGTRLTVV.

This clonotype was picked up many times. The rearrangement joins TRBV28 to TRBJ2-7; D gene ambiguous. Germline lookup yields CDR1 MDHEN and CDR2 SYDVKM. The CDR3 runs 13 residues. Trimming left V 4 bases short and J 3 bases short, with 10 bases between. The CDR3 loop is CASSSLMIYEQYF. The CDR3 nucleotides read TGTGCCAGCAGTTCCCTTATGATCTACGAGCAGTACTTC.

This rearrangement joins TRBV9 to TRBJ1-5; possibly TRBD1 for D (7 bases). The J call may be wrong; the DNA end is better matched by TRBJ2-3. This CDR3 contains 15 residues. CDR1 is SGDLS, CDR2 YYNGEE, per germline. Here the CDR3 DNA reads TGTGCCAGCAGCCCCGGCCAGGGGGGAAATCAGCCCCAGTATTTT. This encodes CASSPGQGGNQPQYF.

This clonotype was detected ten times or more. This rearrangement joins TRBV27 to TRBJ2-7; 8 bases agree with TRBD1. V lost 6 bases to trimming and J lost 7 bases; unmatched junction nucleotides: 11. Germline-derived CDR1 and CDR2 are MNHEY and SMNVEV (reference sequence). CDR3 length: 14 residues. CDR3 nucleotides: TGTGCCAGCAGAACCGGGACAGGACAAAAGGAGCAGTACTTC. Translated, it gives CASRTGTGQKEQYF.

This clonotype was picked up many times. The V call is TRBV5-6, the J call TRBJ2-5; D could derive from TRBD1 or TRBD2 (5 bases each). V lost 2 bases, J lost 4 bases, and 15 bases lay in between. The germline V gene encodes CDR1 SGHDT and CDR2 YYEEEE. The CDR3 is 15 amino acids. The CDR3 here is CASSFSRGTGETQYF. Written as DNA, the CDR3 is TGTGCCAGCAGCTTTTCGAGAGGGACGGGAGAGACCCAGTACTTC.

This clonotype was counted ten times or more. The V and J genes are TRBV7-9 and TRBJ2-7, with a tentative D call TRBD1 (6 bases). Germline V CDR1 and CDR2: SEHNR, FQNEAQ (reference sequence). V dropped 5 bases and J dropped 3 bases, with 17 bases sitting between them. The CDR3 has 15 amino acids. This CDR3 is CASSPDRSVFYEQYF. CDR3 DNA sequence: TGTGCCAGCAGCCCAGACAGGTCGGTCTTCTACGAGCAGTACTTC.

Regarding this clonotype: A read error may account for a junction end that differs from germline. The CDR3 here is CASRSLAGGSSYKQYF. CDR3 in DNA: TGTGCCAGCAGGTCCTTGGCGGGAGGGAGCTCCTACAAGCAGTACTTC. The V call is TRBV28, the J call TRBJ2-7; 9 bases match TRBD2. CDR1 and CDR2 from the germline V gene are MDHEN and SYDVKM. The CDR3 consists of 16 residues.

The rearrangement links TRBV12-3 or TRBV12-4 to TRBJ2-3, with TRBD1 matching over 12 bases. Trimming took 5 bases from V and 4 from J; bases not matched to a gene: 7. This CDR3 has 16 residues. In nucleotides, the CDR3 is TGTGCCAGCAGTCCCGGGACAGGGGGCTCGTCAGATACGCAGTATTTT. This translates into CASSPGTGGSSDTQYF.

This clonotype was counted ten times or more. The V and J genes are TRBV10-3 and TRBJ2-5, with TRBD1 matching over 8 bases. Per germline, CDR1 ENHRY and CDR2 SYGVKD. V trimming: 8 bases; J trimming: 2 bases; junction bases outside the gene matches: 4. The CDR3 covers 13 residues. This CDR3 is CAIGQGAQETQYF. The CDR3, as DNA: TGTGCCATCGGCCAGGGGGCTCAAGAGACCCAGTACTTC.

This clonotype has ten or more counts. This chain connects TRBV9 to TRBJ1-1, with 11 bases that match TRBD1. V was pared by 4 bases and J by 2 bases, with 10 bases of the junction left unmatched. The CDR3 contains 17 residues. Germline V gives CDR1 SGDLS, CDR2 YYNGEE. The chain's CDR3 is CASSHKKDRGPNTEAFF. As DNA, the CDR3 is TGTGCCAGCAGCCACAAAAAGGACAGGGGGCCTAACACTGAAGCTTTCTTT.

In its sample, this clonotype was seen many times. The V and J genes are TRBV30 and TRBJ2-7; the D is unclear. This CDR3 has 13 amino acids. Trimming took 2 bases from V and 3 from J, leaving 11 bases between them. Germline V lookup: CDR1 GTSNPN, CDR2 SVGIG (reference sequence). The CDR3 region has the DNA TGTGCCTGGAGTCCTGCTGCAGGCTACGAGCAGTACTTC. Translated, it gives CAWSPAAGYEQYF.

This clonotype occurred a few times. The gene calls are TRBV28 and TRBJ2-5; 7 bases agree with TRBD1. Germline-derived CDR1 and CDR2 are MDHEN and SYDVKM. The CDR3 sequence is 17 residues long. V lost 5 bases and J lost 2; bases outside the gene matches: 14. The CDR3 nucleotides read TGTGCCAGCAGTGTAGGGGGCGCAGGGAATTATCAAGAGACCCAGTACTTC. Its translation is CASSVGGAGNYQETQYF.

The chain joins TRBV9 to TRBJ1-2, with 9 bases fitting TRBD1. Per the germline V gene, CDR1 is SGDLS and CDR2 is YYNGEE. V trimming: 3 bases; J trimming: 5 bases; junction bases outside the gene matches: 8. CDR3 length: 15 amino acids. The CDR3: CASSGGQGNIYGYTF. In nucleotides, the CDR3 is TGTGCCAGCAGCGGGGGACAGGGAAATATTTATGGCTACACCTTC.

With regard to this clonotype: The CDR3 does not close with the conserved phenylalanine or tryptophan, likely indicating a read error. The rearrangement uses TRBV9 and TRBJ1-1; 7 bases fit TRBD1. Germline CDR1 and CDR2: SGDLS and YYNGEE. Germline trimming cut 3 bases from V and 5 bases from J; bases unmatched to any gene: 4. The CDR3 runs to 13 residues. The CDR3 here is CASSAGGRTEAFL. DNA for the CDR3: TGTGCCAGCAGCGCAGGGGGGCGAACTGAAGCTTTCCTT.

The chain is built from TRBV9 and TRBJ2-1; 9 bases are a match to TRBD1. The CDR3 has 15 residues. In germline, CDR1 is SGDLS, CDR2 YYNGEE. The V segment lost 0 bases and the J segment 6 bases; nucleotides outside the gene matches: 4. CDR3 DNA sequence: TGTGCCAGCAGCGTAGACAGGGGGCTAGGCAATGAGCAGTTCTTC. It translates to CASSVDRGLGNEQFF.

The CDR3 nucleotides read TGTGCCAGCAGATCGGAGAGTGCGCAGGGGGGGTACGAGCAGTACTTC. Amino acids: CASRSESAQGGYEQYF. The chain joins TRBV6-1 to TRBJ2-7; D is possibly TRBD1 or TRBD2 (7 bases each). V shed 6 bases and J shed 4 bases, with 22 bases lying between them. CDR3 length equals 16 residues. Germline lookup yields CDR1 MNHNS and CDR2 SASEGT.